Presented here are 17 T cell receptor beta chains from one specimen sequenced in a study of T cells in Graves' hyperthyroidism and ophthalmopathy (dated by TCRdb to between 2018 and 2020). Libraries were constructed by multiplex PCR. The sequencer listed for this sample is Illumina HiSeq 2000. TCR beta CDR3 regions were amplified from RNA transcripts. A first-round RT-PCR of the TCR CDR3 used the HTBI primer set with the Qiagen OneStep RT-PCR kit. Using fastp trimming at Q25 and MiXCR clonotype assembly, TCRdb reanalyzed the public sequencing data and kept in-frame beta chains. Rows with a matching CDR3 protein are joined into one entry that keeps the most common DNA and genes. The sample table shows about 360,000 distinct CDR3 sequences, and roughly 13% are seen once. The ten biggest clones cover 9.2% of the sample. Sequencing was done on a sample of blood. The receptor set was obtained from a woman aged 18-30 years with Graves' hyperthyroidism.

At least ten counts were recorded for this clonotype. A much larger clone sits a single nucleotide away, making a read error possible. The gene calls are TRBV20-1 and TRBJ2-5; unclear D gene. The germline gives CDR1 DFQATT, CDR2 SNEGSKA (reference sequence). CDR3 size: 11 residues. V lost 3 bases and J 1 base, leaving 3 bases between the germline ends. For the CDR3, the DNA is TGCAGTGCTAGCGGCCAAGAGACCCAGTACTTC. It encodes CSASGQETQYF.

The rearrangement joins TRBV6-5 to TRBJ2-6, with D unclear. This CDR3 has 16 amino acids. Trimming left V 0 bases short and J 0 bases short, with 6 bases between. Germline-derived CDR1 and CDR2 are MNHEY and SVGAGI. CDR3 in DNA: TGTGCCAGCAGTTACTCCGGATACTCTGGGGCCAACGTCCTGACTTTC. Translation gives CASSYSGYSGANVLTF.

This clonotype was counted only a few times. This rearrangement joins TRBV29-1 to TRBJ2-3; 8 positions agree with TRBD2. The CDR3 has 16 amino acids. V was pared by 3 bases and J by 1 base, with 9 bases of the junction left unmatched. Germline values: CDR1 SQVTM, CDR2 ANQGSEA. CDR3 bases: TGCAGCGTTGACTTATTCGGGGGGGGACGCACAGATACGCAGTATTTT. Translated, it gives CSVDLFGGGRTDTQYF.

This clonotype was seen ten or more times. V is TRBV28 and J is TRBJ2-7; D remains ambiguous. Germline V gene sequence: CDR1 MDHEN, CDR2 SYDVKM. V was pared by 6 bases and J by 3 bases, with 9 bases between. This CDR3 spans 12 amino acids. Here the CDR3 DNA reads TGTGCCAGCAGGAACGGCTACTACGAGCAGTACTTC. It encodes CASRNGYYEQYF.

The gene calls are TRBV28 and TRBJ2-2; a weak D match, TRBD2 (5 bases). Germline V gene lookup returns CDR1 MDHEN and CDR2 SYDVKM. Trimming removed 8 bases at V and 8 bases at J, with 15 bases between. The CDR3 covers 13 residues. For the CDR3, the DNA is TGTGCCAGCGACCAGGACGGAGGAGGGGAGCTGTTTTTT. It is translated as CASDQDGGGELFF.

At least ten counts were recorded for this clonotype. The CDR3 protein is CASSLRTGPMSYTF. The CDR3 nucleotides are TGTGCCAGCAGCCTCCGGACAGGGCCGATGAGCTACACCTTC. The rearrangement links TRBV11-2 to TRBJ1-2; 8 bases map to TRBD1. The germline V gene has CDR1 SGHAT and CDR2 FQNNGV. The CDR3 is 14 residues long. The V segment lost 5 bases and the J segment 9 bases; nucleotides outside the gene matches: 11.

V and J are TRBV4-3 and TRBJ2-5; 7 nucleotides align to TRBD1. J was trimmed by 5 bases and V by 4 bases; bases with no gene match: 4. Germline V lookup: CDR1 LGHNA, CDR2 YSLEER. This CDR3 spans 13 amino acids. DNA of the CDR3: TGCGCCAGCAGCCTGGACAGGTCGGAGACCCAGTACTTC. This codes for CASSLDRSETQYF.

A remark on this clonotype: Just one base apart from a much larger clone, this may be a read error. The chain employs TRBV2 and TRBJ1-4; 7 bases map to TRBD1. V was pared by 0 bases and J by 6 bases, with 13 bases of the junction left unmatched. The CDR3 consists of 18 residues. CDR1 SNHLY and CDR2 FYNNEI come from the germline V gene. CDR3 DNA: TGTGCCAGCAGTGAAGCGCTATTGGCGACAGGGTTACATGAAAAACTGTTTTTT. It encodes CASSEALLATGLHEKLFF.

There are many counts of this clonotype. This chain connects TRBV27 to TRBJ1-5; D not certain. CDR1 is MNHEY, CDR2 SMNVEV, per germline (reference sequence). There are 15 residues in the CDR3. V dropped 1 base and J dropped 1 base, with 8 bases sitting between them. CDR3 region: CASSLYGVSNQPQHF. The CDR3 DNA sequence: TGTGCCAGCAGTTTATACGGGGTCAGCAATCAGCCCCAGCATTTT.

This clonotype was observed at least ten times. This chain connects TRBV2 to TRBJ1-2; TRBD1 agrees at 7 bases. Unmatched junction bases numbered 11, after V lost 6 bases and J lost 7 bases. CDR3 length equals 14 residues. Germline V CDR1 and CDR2: SNHLY, FYNNEI. Written as DNA, the CDR3 is TGTGCCAGCAGGGGTGTTAGGGGGCCTACTGGCTACACCTTC. It yields the protein CASRGVRGPTGYTF.

This chain uses TRBV7-8 with TRBJ2-1; possible D gene TRBD1, 5 bases. V lost 1 base, J lost 6 bases, and 10 bases lay in between. Germline lookup yields CDR1 SGHVS and CDR2 FQNEAQ. The CDR3 runs 14 residues. The DNA for the CDR3 is TGTGCCAGCAGCTTAGGACAGCCAGTCAATGAGCAGTTCTTC. This encodes CASSLGQPVNEQFF.

V usage is TRBV7-9 and J usage is TRBJ2-1; the D gene is possibly TRBD1 (6 bases). Germline values: CDR1 SEHNR, CDR2 FQNEAQ (reference sequence). V was pared by 4 bases and J by 7 bases, with 8 bases between. The CDR3 extends over 12 amino acids. CDR3 DNA: TGTGCCAGCAGCTATACAGGGAATGAGCAGTTCTTC. Its translation is CASSYTGNEQFF.

The chain combines TRBV7-4 with TRBJ2-3; TRBD2 aligns across 7 bases. J lost 0 bases, V lost 1 base, and 4 bases had no gene match. Germline V gene data show CDR1 as SGHVT and CDR2 as SQSDAQ. The CDR3 contains 16 residues. The CDR3 spells CASSLDGRGSTDTQYF. The CDR3 DNA reads TGTGCCAGCAGCTTAGATGGGCGGGGGAGCACAGATACGCAGTATTTT.

This clonotype has at least ten counts. The chain joins TRBV20-1 to TRBJ2-7; 7 bases map to TRBD2. J gave up 4 bases and V 4 bases, and 10 bases lay outside the gene matches. Germline CDR1 and CDR2: DFQATT and SNEGSKA (reference sequence). The CDR3 covers 14 residues. In nucleotides, the CDR3 is TGCAGTGCTACCCAGGGCCCCGGGGGGTACGAGCAGTACTTC. It encodes CSATQGPGGYEQYF.

This clonotype has at least ten counts. This chain uses TRBV9 with TRBJ2-5, with D possibly being TRBD1 (5 bases). Between the trimmed V and J ends, which lost 0 bases and 3 bases, there was a span of 12 bases. The CDR3 runs to 15 residues. Germline V lookup: CDR1 SGDLS, CDR2 YYNGEE. The CDR3 nucleotides are TGTGCCAGCAGCGTAGAAGGACACCCGAAAGAGACCCAGTACTTC. This encodes CASSVEGHPKETQYF.

The table lists this clonotype with many counts. The V gene is TRBV27, the J gene TRBJ2-7, with D perhaps matching TRBD1 or TRBD2 (5 bases each). Germline V CDR1 and CDR2: MNHEY, SMNVEV (reference sequence). The germline V and J ends were trimmed by 5 bases and 1 base, with 21 bases remaining between them. This CDR3 is built from 17 residues. CDR3 nucleotide sequence: TGTGCCAGCAGTCCGAACCTAGGGACGGTTGTTTCCTACGAGCAGTACTTC. It encodes CASSPNLGTVVSYEQYF.

This clonotype was found many times. The V call is TRBV7-2, the J call TRBJ1-2; D perhaps matches TRBD1 (6 bases). V dropped 2 bases and J dropped 0 bases, with 13 bases sitting between them. Germline V lookup: CDR1 SGHTA, CDR2 FQGNSA. This CDR3 region has 16 residues. The CDR3 nucleotides are TGTGCCAGCAGCTTATTGGGGAGGGGGGCTAACTATGGCTACACCTTC. Translated: CASSLLGRGANYGYTF.